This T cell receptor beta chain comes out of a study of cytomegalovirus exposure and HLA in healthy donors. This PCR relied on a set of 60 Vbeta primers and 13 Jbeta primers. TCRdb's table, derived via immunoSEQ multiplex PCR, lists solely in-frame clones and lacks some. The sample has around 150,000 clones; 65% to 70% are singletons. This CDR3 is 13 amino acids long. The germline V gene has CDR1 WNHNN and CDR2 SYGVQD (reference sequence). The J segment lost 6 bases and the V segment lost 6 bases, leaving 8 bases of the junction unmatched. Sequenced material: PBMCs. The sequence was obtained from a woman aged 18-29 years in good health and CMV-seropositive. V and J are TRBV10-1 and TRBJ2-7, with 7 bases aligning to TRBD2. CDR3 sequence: CASSRLATAEQYF. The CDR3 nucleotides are TGCGCCAGCAGCAGACTAGCTACTGCCGAGCAGTACTTC.